The source of this T cell receptor (beta chain) is a study of shared clonotypes between healthy human individuals. Trimming left V 5 bases short and J 5 bases short, with 13 bases between. Germline CDR1 is PRHDT and CDR2 is FYEKMQ (reference sequence). This CDR3 spans 13 amino acids. Method: immunoSEQ multiplex PCR; TCRdb's copy keeps in-frame clones and lacks some. The sample records more than 2 million clones, approximately 94% being singletons. Naive CD8 cells lacked CD45RO, underwent positive selection for CCR7 and left out terminally differentiated effector memory CD45RA+ cells. The chain is built from TRBV13 and TRBJ2-7; D possibly corresponds to TRBD2 (6 bases). What was sequenced was naive CD8+ T cells sorted from blood. The TCR comes from a man between 18 and 29 years old in good health. CDR3 sequence reads: CASSLGRRDEQYF. Written as DNA, the CDR3 is TGTGCCAGCAGCCTGGGGCGGAGGGACGAGCAGTACTTC.